Presented here are 29 T cell receptor beta chains from one specimen sequenced in a study of T cell responses to AZD1222 COVID-19 vaccine. Generated by immunoSEQ multiplex PCR, the TCRdb table keeps only in-frame clones and is missing some. The data contain tens of thousands of clones, less than 90% of them singletons. The sequences come from peripheral blood, collected 28 days after the second AZD1222 dose. The receptors originated from an adult who received the AZD1222 COVID-19 vaccine.

On this clone itself: Additional DNA sequences in this sample encode the identical CDR3. The rearrangement uses TRBV25-1 and TRBJ2-7; D remains unclear. V was shortened by 1 base and J by 2 bases, with 0 bases between the two germline ends. The CDR3 contains 11 residues. Germline V CDR1 and CDR2: MGHDK, SYGVNS. The DNA for the CDR3 is TGTGCCAGCAGTGAATCCTACGAGCAGTACTTC. Protein product: CASSESYEQYF.

This chain uses TRBV21-1 with TRBJ2-5; the D call TRBD2 from the table was never checked on the DNA. TRBV21-1 is a pseudogene locus. The CDR3 length is 16 residues. The CDR3 DNA reads as TGTGCCAGCAGCAATGGCCGGCTAGCCGGGTCAGAGACCCAGTACTTC. It specifies CASSNGRLAGSETQYF.

The chain recombines TRBV4-2 with TRBJ1-5; no clear D. The CDR3 totals 15 residues. Germline V gene lookup returns CDR1 LGHNA and CDR2 YNFKEQ. V was trimmed by 0 bases and J by 5 bases, leaving 11 bases between them. CDR3 DNA: TGTGCCAGCAGCCAAGAGTCGGGAAGGGATCAGCCCCAGCATTTT. This encodes CASSQESGRDQPQHF.

The chain uses TRBV28 and TRBJ1-1, with TRBD1 as a possible D gene (6 bases). The CDR3 is 15 residues long. CDR1 is MDHEN, CDR2 SYDVKM, per germline. With 9 bases removed from V and 0 bases from J, the gap between germline ends came to 17 bases. The CDR3 is CASHTGSTMNTEAFF. Here the CDR3 DNA reads TGTGCCAGTCATACAGGGTCCACCATGAACACTGAAGCTTTCTTT. Full variable domain (remainder filled in from reference TRBV28 and TRBJ1-1): DVKVTQSSRYLVKRTGEKVFLECVQDMDHENMFWYRQDPGLGLRLIYFSYDVKMKEKGDIPEGYSVSREKKERFSLILESASTNQTSMYLCASHTGSTMNTEAFFGQGTRLTVV.

The genes are TRBV19 and TRBJ1-5, with 9 bases lining up with TRBD1. This CDR3 region has 15 residues. Germline CDR1 is LNHDA and CDR2 is SQIVND (reference sequence). J gave up 4 bases and V 5 bases, and 6 bases lay outside the gene matches. Here the CDR3 reads CASSLQGAFNQPQHF. CDR3 DNA sequence: TGTGCCAGTAGTCTACAGGGGGCTTTTAATCAGCCCCAGCATTTT.

The CDR3 loop is CASSKDRALNEKLFF. In DNA form, the CDR3 reads TGCGCCAGCAGCAAGGACAGGGCCCTTAATGAAAAACTGTTTTTT. The rearrangement uses TRBV5-1 and TRBJ1-4, with 8 bases identical to TRBD1. CDR3 length: 15 residues. Germline V gene sequence: CDR1 SGHRS, CDR2 YFSETQ. J was trimmed by 4 bases and V by 4 bases; bases with no gene match: 6.

In this sample, this clone turned up once. V is TRBV4-2 and J is TRBJ1-5; D remains unclear. The CDR3 consists of 13 residues. CDR1 and CDR2 (germline): LGHNA, YNFKEQ. Trimming removed 1 base from V and 9 bases from J, with 10 bases in between. CDR3 bases: TGTGCCAGCAGCCAAGCCGCCGTTGGGCCCCAGCATTTT. Translated, it gives CASSQAAVGPQHF.

This chain joins TRBV6-5 and TRBJ1-1; no definite D call. Germline CDR1 MNHEY, CDR2 SVGAGI. The V and J ends lost 0 bases and 0 bases respectively, with 5 bases between them. The CDR3 extends over 14 amino acids. The CDR3 spells CASSYSNVNTEAFF. The DNA of the CDR3 is TGTGCCAGCAGTTACTCAAACGTGAACACTGAAGCTTTCTTT.

This sequence joins TRBV14 and TRBJ2-5; 10 nucleotides align to TRBD1. Looked up from germline, CDR1 is SGHDN and CDR2 is FVKESK. The ends lost 4 bases at V and 3 bases at J; junction bases unmatched: 5. The CDR3 spans 15 residues. The CDR3 spells CASSPRTGGEETQYF. The CDR3 DNA reads as TGTGCCAGCAGCCCACGGACAGGGGGGGAAGAGACCCAGTACTTC.

The gene calls are TRBV4-1 and TRBJ1-5; D is uncertain. CDR1 and CDR2 (germline): MGHRA, YSYEKL. The ends were cut back, 0 bases at V and 1 base at J, with 7 bases in the middle. This CDR3 has 15 residues. This CDR3 reads CASSQEAGSNQPQHF. The CDR3 DNA sequence: TGCGCCAGCAGCCAAGAAGCCGGAAGCAATCAGCCCCAGCATTTT.

This clone was seen once. V gene TRBV18 combines with J gene TRBJ1-3, with TRBD1 as a possible D gene (5 bases). CDR3 length equals 15 residues. Germline V gives CDR1 KGHSH, CDR2 LQKENI. Trimming took 2 bases from V and 2 from J, leaving 10 bases between them. CDR3 region: CASSPIRDAGNTIYF. CDR3 sequence (DNA): TGTGCCAGCTCACCAATCAGGGACGCTGGAAACACCATATATTTT. Drawing the rest from reference TRBV18 and TRBJ1-3, the complete variable domain is NAGVMQNPRHLVRRRGQEARLRCSPMKGHSHVYWYRQLPEEGLKFMVYLQKENIIDESGMPKERFSAEFPKEGPSILRIQQVVRGDSAAYFCASSPIRDAGNTIYFGEGSWLTVV.

J is TRBJ2-2 and V is TRBV3-1 (or the pseudogene TRBV3-2); D is unresolved. The V end lost 2 bases, the J end lost 1 base, and 5 bases lay between the germline ends. This CDR3 has 14 amino acids. Germline CDR1 reads LGHDT; CDR2 reads YNNKEL (reference sequence). The CDR3 coding sequence is TGTGCCAGCAGCCAAAGAGGGAACACCGGGGAGCTGTTTTTT. This encodes CASSQRGNTGELFF.

The rearrangement links TRBV5-1 to TRBJ2-7; the match to TRBD1 covers 9 bases. After removal of 4 bases from V and 5 bases from J, the junction contained 7 bases not matched to a gene. The CDR3 is 14 amino acids. Germline CDR1 is SGHRS and CDR2 is YFSETQ. Written as DNA, the CDR3 is TGCGCCAGCAGCCCGGGACAGGGTTCCCACGAGCAGTACTTC. This gives the protein CASSPGQGSHEQYF.

V is TRBV2 and J is TRBJ2-7; D gene uncertain. Germline CDR1 is SNHLY and CDR2 is FYNNEI. The V end lost 4 bases, the J end lost 0 bases, and 7 bases lay between the germline ends. The length of the CDR3 is 13 residues. The DNA of the CDR3 is TGTGCCAGCAGTGCACGTATCTCCTACGAGCAGTACTTC. This codes for CASSARISYEQYF.

The V call is TRBV28, the J call TRBJ2-7; 11 bases agree with TRBD2. From germline, CDR1 is MDHEN and CDR2 SYDVKM. The CDR3 runs 15 residues. V was pared by 7 bases and J by 0 bases, with 5 bases of the junction left unmatched. CDR3: CASTLAGGNSYEQYF. CDR3 in DNA: TGTGCCAGCACTCTAGCGGGGGGTAACTCCTACGAGCAGTACTTC. Based on the CDR3 plus reference TRBV28 and TRBJ2-7, the full variable domain is DVKVTQSSRYLVKRTGEKVFLECVQDMDHENMFWYRQDPGLGLRLIYFSYDVKMKEKGDIPEGYSVSREKKERFSLILESASTNQTSMYLCASTLAGGNSYEQYFGPGTRLTVT.

This clone was counted only a few times. CDR3: CASSLSAQYGYTF. CDR3 DNA sequence: TGCGCCAGCAGCTTGTCGGCCCAGTATGGCTACACCTTC. The chain combines TRBV5-1 with TRBJ1-2; unclear D gene. Germline values: CDR1 SGHRS, CDR2 YFSETQ. The CDR3 length is 13 residues. V was trimmed by 1 base and J by 5 bases, leaving 9 bases between them.

This sequence joins TRBV7-3 and TRBJ2-1, with 7 bases that match TRBD2. Germline V lookup: CDR1 SGHTA, CDR2 FQGTGA. CDR3 length: 13 residues. J lost 10 bases, V lost 4 bases, and 7 bases had no gene match. The CDR3 sequence: CASSWTGTTEQFF. The CDR3 bases are TGTGCCAGCAGCTGGACGGGGACTACCGAGCAGTTCTTC.

V is TRBV7-9 and J is TRBJ1-1; the D is unclear. This CDR3 has 14 residues. The V gene's germline CDR1 is SEHNR and CDR2 FQNEAQ (reference sequence). V was pared by 5 bases and J by 1 base, with 11 bases between. The CDR3 DNA sequence: TGTGCCAGCAGCACATCCGGAGGGAACACTGAAGCTTTCTTT. Its protein product is CASSTSGGNTEAFF.

The DNA of the CDR3 is TGCGCCAGCACCATGGGCGGGGGTAATTCACCCCTCCACTTT. Translating it yields CASTMGGGNSPLHF. V is TRBV5-1 and J is TRBJ1-6; TRBD1 might be the D (5 bases). In germline, CDR1 is SGHRS, CDR2 YFSETQ. The length of the CDR3 is 14 residues. V was clipped by 6 bases and J by 6 bases, with 13 bases between them.

V and J are TRBV10-3 and TRBJ2-2; a weak D match, TRBD1 (6 bases). Germline CDR1 is ENHRY and CDR2 is SYGVKD. This CDR3 has 14 residues. The ends were cut back, 5 bases at V and 4 bases at J, with 11 bases in the middle. The DNA for the CDR3 is TGTGCCATCAGTCCCAACAGGGTCACCGGGGAGCTGTTTTTT. It is translated as CAISPNRVTGELFF.

The chain combines TRBV10-1 with TRBJ2-7; D remains ambiguous. Trimming left V 5 bases short and J 5 bases short, with 13 bases between. The germline gives CDR1 WNHNN, CDR2 SYGVQD (reference sequence). The CDR3 length is 13 residues. CDR3 sequence reads: CASSYPHGNEQYF. CDR3 nucleotide sequence: TGCGCCAGCAGTTACCCCCACGGCAACGAGCAGTACTTC.

The chain recombines TRBV19 with TRBJ2-1; D is uncertain. The germline V gene encodes CDR1 LNHDA and CDR2 SQIVND (reference sequence). V was shortened by 5 bases and J by 8 bases, with 10 bases between the two germline ends. There are 12 residues in the CDR3. The CDR3 protein is CASSSSFDEQFF. The CDR3 DNA is TGTGCCAGTAGTTCTAGTTTCGATGAGCAGTTCTTC.

The chain uses TRBV18 and TRBJ2-4; TRBD1 aligns across 7 bases. V trimming: 5 bases; J trimming: 4 bases; junction bases outside the gene matches: 5. The CDR3 has 14 amino acids. Germline loops: CDR1 KGHSH, CDR2 LQKENI. The CDR3: CASSAGTEKNIQYF. CDR3 DNA sequence: TGTGCCAGCTCAGCCGGGACAGAGAAAAACATTCAGTACTTC.

The chain links TRBV3-1 (or the pseudogene TRBV3-2) to TRBJ2-7; unclear D gene. This CDR3 region has 11 residues. V was clipped by 0 bases and J by 5 bases, with 2 bases between them. Germline-derived CDR1 and CDR2 are LGHDT and YNNKEL (reference sequence). In DNA, the CDR3 is TGTGCCAGCAGCCAAGATGACGAGCAGTACTTC. This translates into CASSQDDEQYF.

The chain combines TRBV4-2 with TRBJ1-4; 7 bases line up with TRBD1. The CDR3 is 17 residues long. CDR1 and CDR2 from the germline V gene are LGHNA and YNFKEQ. The V gene end was trimmed by 4 bases and the J gene end by 6 bases; junction bases not matched to a gene: 14. CDR3 sequence reads: CASSPHYATGRYEKLFF. The CDR3 nucleotides read TGTGCCAGCAGCCCCCACTACGCGACAGGGCGGTATGAAAAACTGTTTTTT.

J is TRBJ1-2 and V is TRBV3-1 (or the pseudogene TRBV3-2), with unresolved D. V gave up 3 bases and J gave up 2 bases, with 16 bases separating them. CDR3 length: 16 residues. From germline, CDR1 is LGHDT and CDR2 YNNKEL (reference sequence). CDR3 bases: TGTGCCAGCAGCCAGTTACAGCTTACACCAAACTATGGCTACACCTTC. Translated: CASSQLQLTPNYGYTF.

The chain combines TRBV5-1 with TRBJ1-1; unclear D gene. Germline CDR1 SGHRS, CDR2 YFSETQ. Trimming removed 0 bases at V and 6 bases at J, with 12 bases between. This CDR3 is 14 amino acids long. This CDR3 reads CASSLGEWEAEAFF. The DNA for the CDR3 is TGCGCCAGCAGCTTGGGGGAGTGGGAAGCTGAAGCTTTCTTT. Using reference TRBV5-1 and TRBJ1-1 for the parts outside the CDR3, the full variable domain is KAGVTQTPRYLIKTRGQQVTLSCSPISGHRSVSWYQQTPGQGLQFLFEYFSETQRNKGNFPGRFSGRQFSNSRSEMNVSTLELGDSALYLCASSLGEWEAEAFFGQGTRLTVV.

The V and J genes are TRBV5-1 and TRBJ2-1, with D unclear. CDR1 SGHRS and CDR2 YFSETQ come from the germline V gene. The ends were cut back, 4 bases at V and 5 bases at J, with 10 bases in the middle. This CDR3 is built from 13 residues. CDR3 protein: CASSVSHNNEQFF. The CDR3 bases are TGCGCCAGCAGCGTAAGCCATAACAATGAGCAGTTCTTC.

The rearrangement joins TRBV5-1 to TRBJ2-5; no firm D call. Deletions cut 2 bases from V and 1 base from J, with 6 bases between. The CDR3 extends over 13 amino acids. CDR1 is SGHRS, CDR2 YFSETQ, per germline. The CDR3 nucleotides read TGCGCCAGCAGCTTAGGCACCCAAGAGACCCAGTACTTC. This translates into CASSLGTQETQYF. Variable domain in full (rest from reference TRBV5-1 and TRBJ2-5): KAGVTQTPRYLIKTRGQQVTLSCSPISGHRSVSWYQQTPGQGLQFLFEYFSETQRNKGNFPGRFSGRQFSNSRSEMNVSTLELGDSALYLCASSLGTQETQYFGPGTRLLVL.